The rows below give T cell receptor beta chains drawn from one sample of a study of beta chain features in type 1 diabetes. Repertoires were generated with immunoSEQ multiplex PCR, while TCRdb's copy carries only in-frame clones and drops some. The sample lists about 220,000 clones, about 11% seen once, with over 1% in the top ten. The sequenced material came from central memory CD4+ T cells from blood. All receptors come from a man aged 18 to 29 in good health. Both conserved end residues are part of each CDR3. A D gene is named only where the DNA matches it firmly. Expanded clones are given a class, and other clones once, few, many or no size at all.

D gene: TRBD2
J gene: TRBJ2-7
V gene: TRBV29-1
CDR3 length: 14
clone size: .
CDR3 DNA: TGCAGCGTCAAAGTGGGACTAGACTTCTACGAGCAGTACTTC
CDR3 protein: CSVKVGLDFYEQYF

D gene: TRBD1
J gene: TRBJ2-2
V gene: TRBV10-3
CDR3 length: 16
clone size: few
CDR3 DNA: TGTGCCATCAGTGAGTTGGGGACAGGGTCCACCGGGGAGCTGTTTTTT
CDR3 protein: CAISELGTGSTGELFF

D gene: TRBD2
J gene: TRBJ2-3
V gene: TRBV30
CDR3 length: 16
clone size: few
CDR3 DNA: TGTGCCTGGAGTGCCTTCCTAGCGGGAGGTCCAGATACGCAGTATTTT
CDR3 protein: CAWSAFLAGGPDTQYF

D gene: .
J gene: TRBJ2-2
V gene: TRBV2
CDR3 length: 13
clone size: few
CDR3 DNA: TGTGCCAGCAGTCAGGGTACTGGCGGGGAGCTGTTTTTT
CDR3 protein: CASSQGTGGELFF

D gene: .
J gene: TRBJ2-6
V gene: TRBV7-2
CDR3 length: 15
clone size: few
CDR3 DNA: TGTGCCAGCGGGGGGCTCTACTCTGGGGCCAACGTCCTGACTTTC
CDR3 protein: CASGGLYSGANVLTF

D gene: TRBD1
J gene: TRBJ1-1
V gene: TRBV10-3
CDR3 length: 15
clone size: .
CDR3 DNA: TGTGCCATCAGCGATCGAGGACAGGGTGGCACTGAAGCTTTCTTT
CDR3 protein: CAISDRGQGGTEAFF

D gene: .
J gene: TRBJ2-7
V gene: TRBV7-8
CDR3 length: 14
clone size: few
CDR3 DNA: TGTGCCAGCAGCTTAGGAGGGGATGCGGTCGAGCAGTACTTC
CDR3 protein: CASSLGGDAVEQYF

D gene: TRBD2
J gene: TRBJ2-5
V gene: TRBV9
CDR3 length: 17
clone size: .
CDR3 DNA: TGTGCCAGCAGCGTAAAAACTAGCGGGAGAAACCAAGAGACCCAGTACTTC
CDR3 protein: CASSVKTSGRNQETQYF

D gene: TRBD1
J gene: TRBJ1-4
V gene: TRBV6-1
CDR3 length: 13
clone size: many
CDR3 DNA: TGTGCCAGCACGGACAGGGGGCTGAAAAAACTGTTTTTT
CDR3 protein: CASTDRGLKKLFF

D gene: TRBD2
J gene: TRBJ2-7
V gene: TRBV30
CDR3 length: 15
clone size: few
CDR3 DNA: TGTGCCTGGAGTGTAGGAGTAGCGGGAGACCACGAGCAGTACTTC
CDR3 protein: CAWSVGVAGDHEQYF

D gene: .
J gene: TRBJ2-7
V gene: TRBV6-1
CDR3 length: 11
clone size: few
CDR3 DNA: TGTGCCAGCAGTGGGATATACGAGCAGTACTTC
CDR3 protein: CASSGIYEQYF

D gene: TRBD2
J gene: TRBJ2-1
V gene: TRBV7-3
CDR3 length: 16
clone size: few
CDR3 DNA: TGTGCCAGCAGCTCTTCCCGGGCTAGCGGGAGAGCTGAGCAGTTCTTC
CDR3 protein: CASSSSRASGRAEQFF

D gene: .
J gene: TRBJ1-4
V gene: TRBV7-2
CDR3 length: 16
clone size: .
CDR3 DNA: TGTGCCAGCAGCCCATCCCAGTACAGGGCTAATGAAAAACTGTTTTTT
CDR3 protein: CASSPSQYRANEKLFF

D gene: TRBD1
J gene: TRBJ1-5
V gene: TRBV11-2
CDR3 length: 14
clone size: .
CDR3 DNA: TGTGCCAGCAGCTCAGGGGGAGGGATGAGACCCCAGCATTTT
CDR3 protein: CASSSGGGMRPQHF

D gene: .
J gene: TRBJ1-2
V gene: TRBV11-2
CDR3 length: 13
clone size: .
CDR3 DNA: TGTGCCAGCAGCTCAGACCTGATAGGAGGCTACACCTTC
CDR3 protein: CASSSDLIGGYTF

D gene: .
J gene: TRBJ1-3
V gene: TRBV25-1
CDR3 length: 15
clone size: .
CDR3 DNA: TGTGCCAGCAGCCCAACTCTGGGGCCTGGAAACACCATATATTTT
CDR3 protein: CASSPTLGPGNTIYF

D gene: .
J gene: TRBJ2-3
V gene: TRBV7-8
CDR3 length: 14
clone size: .
CDR3 DNA: TGTGCCAGCAGCTTAGAGGGGGGGCGAGATACGCAGTATTTT
CDR3 protein: CASSLEGGRDTQYF

D gene: TRBD2
J gene: TRBJ2-3
V gene: TRBV29-1
CDR3 length: 15
clone size: few
CDR3 DNA: TGCAGCGCCTTTCCTCTAGCGGGAGGGCAGGATACGCAGTATTTT
CDR3 protein: CSAFPLAGGQDTQYF

D gene: TRBD1
J gene: TRBJ2-5
V gene: TRBV9
CDR3 length: 15
clone size: many
CDR3 DNA: TGTGCCAGCAGCGCCGGGCCGGACAGGGAGGAGACCCAGTACTTC
CDR3 protein: CASSAGPDREETQYF